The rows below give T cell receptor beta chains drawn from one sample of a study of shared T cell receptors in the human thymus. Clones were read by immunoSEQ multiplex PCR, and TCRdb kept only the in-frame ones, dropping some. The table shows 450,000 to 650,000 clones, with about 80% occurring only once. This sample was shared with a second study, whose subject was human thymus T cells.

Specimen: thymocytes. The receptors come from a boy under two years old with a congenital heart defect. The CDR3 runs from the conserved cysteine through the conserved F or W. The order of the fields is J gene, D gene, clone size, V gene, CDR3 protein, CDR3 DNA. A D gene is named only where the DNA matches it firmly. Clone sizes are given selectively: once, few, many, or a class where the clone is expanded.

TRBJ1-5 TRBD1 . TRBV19 CASSIRDRGHSNQPQHF TGTGCCAGTAGTATTAGGGACAGGGGACATAGCAATCAGCCCCAGCATTTT
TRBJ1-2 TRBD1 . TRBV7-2 CASSRDRDYGYTF TGTGCCAGCAGCCGGGACAGGGACTATGGCTACACCTTC
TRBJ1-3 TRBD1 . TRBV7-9 CASSLALGTGRTSGNTIYF TGTGCCAGCAGCTTAGCGCTAGGGACAGGGCGGACTTCTGGAAACACCATATATTTT
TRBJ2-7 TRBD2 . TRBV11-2 CASSLGGGLAGSEQYF TGTGCCAGCAGCTTAGGCGGAGGACTAGCGGGTTCCGAGCAGTACTTC
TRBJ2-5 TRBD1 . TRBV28 CASSRGQYQETQYF TGTGCCAGCAGCCGGGGACAGTACCAAGAGACCCAGTACTTC
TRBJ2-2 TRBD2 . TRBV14 CASSQGRTGREWEGNTGELFF TGTGCCAGCAGCCAAGGGAGGACGGGGCGGGAGTGGGAGGGGAACACCGGGGAGCTGTTTTTT
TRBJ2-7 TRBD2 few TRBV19 CASSMYASGRTEQYF TGTGCCAGTAGTATGTATGCTAGCGGGAGGACCGAGCAGTACTTC
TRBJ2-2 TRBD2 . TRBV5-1 CASSTERLAGGHGTGELFF TGCGCCAGCAGCACCGAAAGACTAGCGGGAGGGCACGGCACCGGGGAGCTGTTTTTT
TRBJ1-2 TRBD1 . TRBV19 CASSWAGGESGGYTF TGTGCCAGTAGTTGGGCAGGGGGCGAGTCGGGTGGCTACACCTTC
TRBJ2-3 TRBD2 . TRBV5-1 CASSPGLYTDTQYF TGCGCCAGCAGCCCGGGACTATACACAGATACGCAGTATTTT
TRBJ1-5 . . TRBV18 CASSPFLVRGAVQPQHF TGTGCCAGCTCACCCTTCTTAGTACGGGGGGCGGTTCAGCCCCAGCATTTT
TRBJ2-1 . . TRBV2 CASSEARRGPYNEQFF TGTGCCAGCAGTGAAGCGCGGCGGGGGCCTTACAATGAGCAGTTCTTC
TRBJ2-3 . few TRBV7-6 CASNIRRRASTDTQYF TGTGCCAGCAACATCAGGCGGAGGGCTAGCACAGATACGCAGTATTTT
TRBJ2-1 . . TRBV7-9 CASSQVGGSYNEQFF TGTGCCAGCAGCCAAGTGGGGGGATCCTACAATGAGCAGTTCTTC
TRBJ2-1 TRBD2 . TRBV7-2 CASRLDSGSVYNEQFF TGTGCCAGCAGATTGGATAGCGGGAGCGTATACAATGAGCAGTTCTTC
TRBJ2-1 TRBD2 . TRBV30 CAWSAGGRSSYNEQFF TGTGCCTGGAGCGCAGGCGGGAGGAGCTCCTACAATGAGCAGTTCTTC
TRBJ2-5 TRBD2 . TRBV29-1 CSVGTRGETQYF TGCAGCGTGGGGACTAGAGGCGAGACCCAGTACTTC
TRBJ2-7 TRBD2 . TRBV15 CATSRESGTSGRRNLYEQYF TGTGCCACCAGCAGAGAAAGCGGGACTAGCGGGAGGAGGAACCTCTACGAGCAGTACTTC
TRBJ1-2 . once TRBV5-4 CASSFNSTGHVYGYTF TGTGCCAGCAGCTTTAACTCCACGGGACACGTCTATGGCTACACCTTC
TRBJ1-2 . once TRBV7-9 CASSSTREGGYGYTF TGTGCCAGCAGCTCAACTAGGGAGGGTGGCTATGGCTACACCTTC
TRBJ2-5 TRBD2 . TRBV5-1 CASSSGLAEGGETQYF TGCGCCAGCAGCTCGGGACTAGCGGAGGGGGGAGAGACCCAGTACTTC
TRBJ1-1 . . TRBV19 CASSIIRSLNTEAFF TGTGCCAGTAGTATTATACGGAGCCTGAACACTGAAGCTTTCTTT
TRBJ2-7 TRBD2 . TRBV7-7 CASSLTLADRFNEQYF TGTGCTAGCAGCCTAACCCTAGCGGACCGTTTCAACGAGCAGTACTTC
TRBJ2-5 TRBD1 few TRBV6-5 CASSPQRDRGETQYF TGTGCCAGCAGCCCGCAGCGGGACAGGGGAGAGACCCAGTACTTC
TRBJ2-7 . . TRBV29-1 CSVEREGGEQYF TGCAGCGTTGAACGGGAAGGCGGCGAGCAGTACTTC
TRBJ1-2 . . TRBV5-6 CASSPDSALNYGYTF TGTGCCAGCAGCCCGGACAGCGCCTTGAACTATGGCTACACCTTC
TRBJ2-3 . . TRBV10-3 CAISEWNGGVTDTQYF TGTGCCATCAGTGAGTGGAACGGAGGTGTCACAGATACGCAGTATTTT
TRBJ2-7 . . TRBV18 CASSPPRTERLVFTYEQYF TGTGCCAGCTCACCGCCGAGGACGGAGAGACTAGTCTTTACGTACGAGCAGTACTTC
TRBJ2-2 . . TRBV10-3 CAISESEERRNTGELFF TGTGCCATCAGTGAGTCGGAGGAACGCCGGAACACCGGGGAGCTGTTTTTT
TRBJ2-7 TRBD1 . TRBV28 CASSNRDRGRNHEQYF TGTGCCAGCAGTAATCGGGACAGGGGGCGCAACCACGAGCAGTACTTC
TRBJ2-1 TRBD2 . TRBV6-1 CASSGPGEGSGRTYNEQFF TGTGCCAGCAGTGGACCGGGGGAAGGGAGCGGGAGGACGTACAATGAGCAGTTCTTC